The 21 T cell receptor beta chains below all came from one sample that was sequenced in a study of cytotoxic CD8 clonotypes in ibrutinib-treated CLL (dated by TCRdb to the early 2020s). To prepare the library, the immunoSEQ multiplex PCR assay was applied. The table was pulled from immuneACCESS by TCRdb, which kept in-frame rearrangements only. Such tables lose some clones; where checked, under half of the loss comes from unresolved V genes, and the rest has no known cause. The sample includes hundreds of thousands of clones, with 79% observed a single time. The leading ten clones occupy 10% to 12% of the sample. The time point label on this specimen signifies: approximately eleven months on ibrutinib. The sample consisted of PBMCs, taken after 12 months of ibrutinib treatment. Receptors originate from a human donor with chronic lymphocytic leukemia.

The J gene is TRBJ2-3, the V gene TRBV9; no definite D call. Germline CDR1 and CDR2: SGDLS and YYNGEE. V was clipped by 5 bases and J by 3 bases, with 4 bases between them. This CDR3 is 11 amino acids long. DNA for the CDR3: TGTGCCAGCAGTTCTACAGATACGCAGTATTTT. This encodes CASSSTDTQYF.

A few counts support this clone. This chain uses TRBV4-1 with TRBJ2-7, with a possible D match to TRBD2 (6 bases). V dropped 0 bases and J dropped 2 bases, with 14 bases sitting between them. Germline loops: CDR1 MGHRA, CDR2 YSYEKL. This CDR3 has 16 residues. The CDR3 DNA is TGCGCCAGCAGCCAAGATAATCCTAGCGAGGCCTACGAGCAGTACTTC. It specifies CASSQDNPSEAYEQYF.

The J gene is TRBJ2-5, the V gene TRBV5-8; possible D gene TRBD2, 6 bases. The germline gives CDR1 SGHTS, CDR2 YDEGEE. The CDR3 extends over 14 amino acids. V was cut by 4 bases and J by 3 bases, with 13 bases left in between. This CDR3 reads CASSPTGLKETQYF. CDR3 DNA sequence: TGTGCCAGCAGCCCTACGGGACTCAAAGAGACCCAGTACTTC.

This sequence joins TRBV7-8 and TRBJ2-2; 11 nucleotides agree with TRBD1. This CDR3 has 15 residues. The V gene's germline CDR1 is SGHVS and CDR2 FQNEAQ. The J segment lost 6 bases and the V segment lost 5 bases, leaving 5 bases of the junction unmatched. CDR3 sequence: CASSRDRGASGELFF. The CDR3 DNA is TGTGCCAGCAGCCGGGACAGGGGGGCTTCCGGGGAGCTGTTTTTT.

This clone was found once. CDR3 protein: CASRSSGSNTEAFF. In nucleotides, the CDR3 is TGTGCCAGCAGATCTTCCGGATCGAACACTGAAGCTTTCTTT. The chain joins TRBV28 to TRBJ1-1; D call uncertain. The V end was cut by 6 bases, the J end by 1 base, with 12 bases between. The germline V gene encodes CDR1 MDHEN and CDR2 SYDVKM. The CDR3 is 14 amino acids.

The V gene is TRBV5-8, the J gene TRBJ2-5; D perhaps matches TRBD1 (5 bases). Trimming cost V 4 bases and J 1 base, with 11 bases left between them. The germline CDR1 and CDR2 sequences are SGHTS and YDEGEE. This CDR3 spans 14 amino acids. The CDR3 DNA reads as TGTGCCAGCAGCCAGAAGACAGTCCAAGAGACCCAGTACTTC. The encoded protein is CASSQKTVQETQYF.

This clone was counted only a few times. The chain employs TRBV4-2 and TRBJ2-4; 7 nucleotides line up with TRBD2. The CDR3 covers 17 residues. V gave up 3 bases and J gave up 0 bases; unmatched junction bases: 8. CDR1 is LGHNA and CDR2 is YNFKEQ in the germline V gene. The chain's CDR3 is CASSQAKLAGAKNIQYF. The CDR3 DNA reads TGTGCCAGCAGCCAGGCTAAATTAGCGGGAGCCAAAAACATTCAGTACTTC.

The chain couples TRBV28 to TRBJ1-2, with TRBD1 matching 10 bases. The germline V gene has CDR1 MDHEN and CDR2 SYDVKM. V trimming: 0 bases; J trimming: 5 bases; junction bases outside the gene matches: 3. There are 15 residues in the CDR3. Here the CDR3 reads CASSLWGQGWYGYTF. The CDR3 DNA reads as TGTGCCAGCAGTTTATGGGGACAGGGGTGGTATGGCTACACCTTC.

This clone came up a few times. V gene TRBV10-3 combines with J gene TRBJ1-2, with no clear D. V dropped 0 bases and J dropped 4 bases, with 3 bases sitting between them. The length of the CDR3 is 12 residues. In germline, CDR1 is ENHRY, CDR2 SYGVKD. In nucleotides, the CDR3 is TGTGCCATCAGTGAGTCGGCCTATGGCTACACCTTC. It codes for CAISESAYGYTF.

The chain couples TRBV7-9 to TRBJ1-6; D possibly corresponds to TRBD1 (5 bases). This CDR3 has 14 amino acids. CDR1 is SEHNR and CDR2 is FQNEAQ in the germline V gene (reference sequence). Trimming shortened V by 1 base and J by 10 bases, and 11 bases separated the two germline ends. This CDR3 reads CASSLEWGRSPLHF. The CDR3 DNA reads as TGTGCCAGCAGCTTAGAATGGGGCCGGTCACCCCTCCACTTT.

This chain uses TRBV5-6 with TRBJ1-1; D remains ambiguous. Germline CDR1 and CDR2: SGHDT and YYEEEE. The CDR3 runs to 13 residues. Deletions cut 4 bases from V and 0 bases from J, with 7 bases between. The CDR3: CASSPPVNTEAFF. For the CDR3, the DNA is TGTGCCAGCAGCCCGCCGGTGAACACTGAAGCTTTCTTT.

CDR3 amino acids: CASTGSAGGPFEQYF. The CDR3 DNA reads as TGCGCCAGCACCGGTTCGGCGGGAGGGCCGTTTGAGCAGTACTTC. This rearrangement joins TRBV5-1 to TRBJ2-7; 9 bases align to TRBD2. There are 15 residues in the CDR3. Trimming cost V 6 bases and J 7 bases; bases outside gene matches: 14. Germline-derived CDR1 and CDR2 are SGHRS and YFSETQ.

This clone was detected only a few times. The gene calls are TRBV5-1 and TRBJ1-1; maybe TRBD1 (6 bases). The V and J ends lost 7 bases and 7 bases respectively, with 20 bases between them. Germline lookup yields CDR1 SGHRS and CDR2 YFSETQ. This CDR3 is built from 14 residues. This CDR3 is CASAGVYGTNEAFF. CDR3 nucleotides: TGCGCCAGCGCAGGGGTATACGGAACAAATGAAGCTTTCTTT. The whole variable domain, remainder taken from reference TRBV5-1 and TRBJ1-1, is KAGVTQTPRYLIKTRGQQVTLSCSPISGHRSVSWYQQTPGQGLQFLFEYFSETQRNKGNFPGRFSGRQFSNSRSEMNVSTLELGDSALYLCASAGVYGTNEAFFGQGTRLTVV.

CDR3 region: CASSPARWGAENQETQYF. CDR3 coding DNA: TGTGCCAGCAGCCCCGCCCGCTGGGGGGCCGAGAACCAAGAGACCCAGTACTTC. This chain links TRBV7-9 with TRBJ2-5; D assignment may be TRBD1 or TRBD2 (6 bases each). The CDR3 has 18 residues. Between the trimmed V and J ends, which lost 5 bases and 0 bases, there was a span of 22 bases. CDR1 SEHNR and CDR2 FQNEAQ come from the germline V gene (reference sequence).

The V call is TRBV28, the J call TRBJ2-1; a possible D gene is TRBD1 (5 bases). CDR3 length: 14 amino acids. Trimming removed 5 bases at V and 3 bases at J, with 11 bases between. The germline V gene has CDR1 MDHEN and CDR2 SYDVKM. In DNA, the CDR3 is TGTGCCAGCAGTAAGAGAAGGGGCTACAATGAGCAGTTCTTC. Amino acid sequence: CASSKRRGYNEQFF.

The rearrangement uses TRBV9 and TRBJ2-2, with D unresolved. The CDR3 is made up of 15 amino acids. Trimming took off 0 bases at V and 4 bases at J, with 10 bases between the two ends. Germline assignment: CDR1 SGDLS and CDR2 YYNGEE. CDR3 DNA: TGTGCCAGCAGCGTAGAAGGACGATCCACCGGGGAGCTGTTTTTT. Amino acid sequence: CASSVEGRSTGELFF.

J is TRBJ2-7 and V is TRBV6-1; D gene uncertain. The CDR3 has 15 amino acids. Germline V gene sequence: CDR1 MNHNS, CDR2 SASEGT. Trimming stripped 4 bases from V and 0 bases from J, with 13 bases between. CDR3 protein: CASSGGVSSSYEQYF. CDR3 in DNA: TGTGCCAGCAGTGGTGGAGTCTCAAGCTCCTACGAGCAGTACTTC.

The rearrangement joins TRBV18 to TRBJ1-3; D may be TRBD1 (6 bases). Per the germline V gene, CDR1 is KGHSH and CDR2 is LQKENI. This CDR3 has 16 residues. The V end was cut by 6 bases, the J end by 4 bases, with 19 bases between. Here the CDR3 reads CASSPTGMSRGNTIYF. The CDR3 nucleotides read TGTGCCAGCTCCCCTACAGGGATGAGTAGAGGAAACACCATATATTTT.

This chain joins TRBV27 and TRBJ1-4; TRBD1 aligns across 9 bases. Trimming at V came to 2 bases and at J to 5 bases, leaving 3 bases not matched to a gene. The CDR3 totals 15 residues. Germline CDR1 MNHEY, CDR2 SMNVEV (reference sequence). The CDR3 loop reads CASSLIGTGNEKLFF. The CDR3 nucleotides are TGTGCCAGCAGTTTAATCGGGACAGGGAATGAAAAACTGTTTTTT.

The chain uses TRBV11-1 and TRBJ2-1, with 7 bases aligning to TRBD2. This CDR3 contains 16 residues. Germline CDR1 reads SGHAT; CDR2 reads FQDESV (reference sequence). Germline trimming cut 5 bases from V and 5 bases from J; bases unmatched to any gene: 12. CDR3 sequence: CASSGSGAGVNNEQFF. The CDR3 DNA reads TGTGCCAGCAGCGGCAGCGGGGCGGGAGTTAACAATGAGCAGTTCTTC.

The CDR3 is CATSSPQGGSYEQYF. DNA for the CDR3: TGTGCCACCAGCAGCCCACAGGGAGGGTCCTACGAGCAGTACTTC. V and J are TRBV15 and TRBJ2-7, with D perhaps TRBD2 (7 bases). Per germline, CDR1 LNHNV and CDR2 YYDKDF (reference sequence). The CDR3 contains 15 residues. The V end was cut by 3 bases, the J end by 1 base, with 13 bases between.